Given below is one T cell receptor beta chain in context. The antigen is unknown. The read ends 3 residues before the CDR3 terminus; that terminus is restored from the germline J gene. The data stem from a study of Tregs in tolerant kidney transplant recipients. Study results and caveats: Changing PCR primers prevented nucleotide comparison between some patients' samples. Activated donor B cell expansion appeared to reveal the most relevant donor-specific TCRbeta repertoire. This study did not directly address biological reproducibility.

Profiled with immunoSEQ multiplex PCR; TCRdb holds only in-frame clones, not every one. The repertoire shows some 52,000 clones; the top ten hold about 0.82%. V lost 0 bases and J lost 0, with 6 bases in between. CDR1 and CDR2 from the germline V gene are SGHRS and YFSETQ. This CDR3 contains 14 residues. Unstimulated Tregs (CD4+CD25+CD127-) and CD4+CD25- non-Tregs were sorted from PBMCs. The chain couples TRBV5-1 to TRBJ1-1; D remains ambiguous. The sample was CD4+ T cells from blood, taken before the transplant. This clonotype originated in a human donor who received a combined kidney and bone marrow transplant. CDR3 protein: CASSLETVNTEAFF. Partial CDR3 DNA: TGCGCCAGCAGCTTGGAAACAGTGAACACTGAA.